The clone carrying this TCR beta chain was seen a few times. Its target is unknown. The sample originates from a study of T-cell reconstitution after alpha-beta-depleted transplantation in children. CDR3 length: 15 amino acids. The V gene's germline CDR1 is DFQATT and CDR2 SNEGSKA (reference sequence). The V segment lost 6 bases and the J segment 5 bases; nucleotides outside the gene matches: 15. Molecular barcoding with unique molecular identifiers was used for the TCRbeta library. TCRdb called the PCR reads again in MiXCR, with one record for every CDR3 protein. The sample carries some 830,000 distinct CDR3 sequences, about 16% recorded once. Study findings and constraints: Newly produced T cells mostly accounted for T-cell counts and diversity one year post-transplant. For some patients, TCRbeta diversity was high at day 60 because of recipient T cells and thymic progenitors that survived. It was reported that alpha-beta T cells came from several hundred expanded graft clones (about two months after transplant).

V is TRBV20-1 and J is TRBJ1-1, with 7 bases fitting TRBD1. The specimen was PBMCs, mostly from graft donor cells, collected 360 days after TCRalphabeta/CD19-depleted stem cell transplant. The source is a male patient younger than 18 who had a stem cell transplant for acute lymphoblastic leukemia, so the T cells may come from the graft donor. CDR3 sequence reads: CSALRGGGAWTEAFF. In nucleotides, the CDR3 is TGCAGTGCCCTAAGGGGAGGGGGCGCTTGGACTGAAGCTTTCTTT.